The entry below describes one T cell receptor (beta chain). Its antigen is unknown. Alongside a J-beta primer mix, a sample-barcoded 5' primer served in a second PCR lasting roughly 7 to 11 cycles. Sequencing yielded, for each sample, at least 3 million paired-end reads carrying CDR3. Each CDR3 protein gets one entry after TCRdb re-called the 5' RACE reads with MiXCR. The sample lists more than 1,400,000 distinct CDR3 sequences, 40% to 50% occurring once. CDR3 length equals 18 residues. Trimming cost V 0 bases and J 5 bases; bases outside gene matches: 6. The V gene's germline CDR1 is MNHEY and CDR2 SMNVEV (reference sequence). PBMCs were isolated at a quantity of at least 6.5 million per sample. The data are from a study of blood T cells in healthy people across ages. Notes on the study in general: Without sorted subsets, naive and antigen-experienced compartments could not be conclusively compared.

V usage is TRBV27 and J usage is TRBJ2-1; TRBD2 matches 14 bases. This receptor was taken from a woman aged 18 to 35 in good health. Source material: blood. This CDR3 is CASSLSRLAGGQNNEQFF. The CDR3 nucleotides are TGTGCCAGCAGTTTATCCAGACTAGCGGGGGGGCAAAACAATGAGCAGTTCTTC.